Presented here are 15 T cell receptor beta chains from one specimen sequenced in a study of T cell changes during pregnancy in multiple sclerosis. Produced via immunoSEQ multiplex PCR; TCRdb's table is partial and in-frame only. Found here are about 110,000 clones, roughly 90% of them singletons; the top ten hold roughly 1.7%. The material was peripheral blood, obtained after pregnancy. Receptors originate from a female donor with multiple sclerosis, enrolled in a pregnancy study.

CDR3 DNA sequence: TGTGCCAGTAGTGCGGACAGAGTATTGAACACTGAAGCTTTCTTT. It encodes CASSADRVLNTEAFF. V is TRBV19 and J is TRBJ1-1; TRBD1 might be the D (6 bases). The CDR3 loop spans 15 amino acids. V was cut by 5 bases and J by 0 bases, with 13 bases left in between. Germline CDR1 reads LNHDA; CDR2 reads SQIVND (reference sequence).

The CDR3, as DNA: TGCGCCAGCAATACCAGGGGACCTAATGAAAAACTGTTTTTT. Amino acid sequence: CASNTRGPNEKLFF. The chain recombines TRBV10-2 with TRBJ1-4; a weak D match, TRBD1 (6 bases). CDR1 and CDR2 (germline): WSHSY, SAAADI. V was clipped by 7 bases and J by 3 bases, with 12 bases between them. The CDR3 contains 14 residues.

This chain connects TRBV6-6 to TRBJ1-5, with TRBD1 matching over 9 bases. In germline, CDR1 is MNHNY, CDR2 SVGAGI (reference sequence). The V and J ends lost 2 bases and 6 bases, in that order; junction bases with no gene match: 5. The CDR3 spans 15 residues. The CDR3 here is CASSYPTGGGQPQHF. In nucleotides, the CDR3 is TGTGCCAGCAGTTACCCGACAGGGGGAGGTCAGCCCCAGCATTTT.

The CDR3 spells CAWSGAQGRVNYGYTF. Here the CDR3 DNA reads TGTGCCTGGAGTGGCGCCCAGGGCCGAGTTAACTATGGCTACACCTTC. This chain uses TRBV30 with TRBJ1-2; a possible D gene is TRBD1 (5 bases). Germline V gene lookup returns CDR1 GTSNPN and CDR2 SVGIG (reference sequence). This CDR3 region has 16 residues. Deletions cut 1 base from V and 1 base from J, with 16 bases between.

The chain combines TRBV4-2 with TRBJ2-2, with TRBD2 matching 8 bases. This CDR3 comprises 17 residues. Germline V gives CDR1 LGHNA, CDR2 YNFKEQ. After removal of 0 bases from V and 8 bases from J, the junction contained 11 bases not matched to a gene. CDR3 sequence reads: CASSQDSSRGVWGELFF. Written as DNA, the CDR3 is TGTGCCAGCAGCCAAGATAGTTCGCGGGGGGTGTGGGGGGAGCTGTTTTTT.

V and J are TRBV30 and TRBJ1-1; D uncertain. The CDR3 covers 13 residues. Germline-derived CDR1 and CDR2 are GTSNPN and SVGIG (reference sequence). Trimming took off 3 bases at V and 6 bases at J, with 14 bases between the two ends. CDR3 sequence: CAWRAVGLAEAFF. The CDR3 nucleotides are TGTGCCTGGAGGGCGGTGGGTTTGGCTGAAGCTTTCTTT.

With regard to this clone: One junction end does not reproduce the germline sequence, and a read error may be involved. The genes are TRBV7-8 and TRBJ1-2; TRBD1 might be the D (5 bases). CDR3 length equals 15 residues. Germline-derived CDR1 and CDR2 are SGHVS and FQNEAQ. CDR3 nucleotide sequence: TGTGCCAGCAGCCTGGTGGTTAAGGGGCACTACGGCTACACCTTC. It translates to CASSLVVKGHYGYTF.

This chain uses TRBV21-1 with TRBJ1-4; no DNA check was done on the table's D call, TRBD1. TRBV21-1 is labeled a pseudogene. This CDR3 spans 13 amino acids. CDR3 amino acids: CASRRGTNEKLFF. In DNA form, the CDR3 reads TGTGCCAGCAGGAGGGGGACTAATGAAAAACTGTTTTTT.

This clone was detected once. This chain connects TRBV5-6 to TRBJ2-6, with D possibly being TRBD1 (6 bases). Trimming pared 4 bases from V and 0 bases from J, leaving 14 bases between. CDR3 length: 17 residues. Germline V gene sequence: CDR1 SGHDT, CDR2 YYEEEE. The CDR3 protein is CASSPPTGHSGANVLTF. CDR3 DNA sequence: TGTGCCAGCAGCCCCCCCACAGGGCACTCTGGGGCCAACGTCCTGACTTTC. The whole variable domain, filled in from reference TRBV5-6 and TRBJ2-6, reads DAGVTQSPTHLIKTRGQQVTLRCSPKSGHDTVSWYQQALGQGPQFIFQYYEEEERQRGNFPDRFSGHQFPNYSSELNVNALLLGDSALYLCASSPPTGHSGANVLTFGAGSRLTVL.

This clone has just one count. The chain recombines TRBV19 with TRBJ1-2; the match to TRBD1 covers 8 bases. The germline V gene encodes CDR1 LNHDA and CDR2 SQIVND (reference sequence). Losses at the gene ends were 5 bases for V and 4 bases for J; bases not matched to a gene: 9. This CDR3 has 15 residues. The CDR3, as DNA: TGTGCCAGTAGTTCCAGGGGGCGCTTCGGCTATGGCTACACCTTC. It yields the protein CASSSRGRFGYGYTF.

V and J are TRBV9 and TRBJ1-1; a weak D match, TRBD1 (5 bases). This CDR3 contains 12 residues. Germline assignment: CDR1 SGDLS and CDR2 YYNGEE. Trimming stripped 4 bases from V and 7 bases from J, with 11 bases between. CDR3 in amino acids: CASSQGDNEAFF. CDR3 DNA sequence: TGTGCCAGCAGCCAAGGGGATAATGAAGCTTTCTTT.

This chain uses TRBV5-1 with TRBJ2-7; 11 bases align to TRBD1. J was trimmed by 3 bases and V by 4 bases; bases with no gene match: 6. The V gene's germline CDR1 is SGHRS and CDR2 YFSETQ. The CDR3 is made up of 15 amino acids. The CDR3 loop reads CASSVAGTGGYEQYF. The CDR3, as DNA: TGCGCCAGCAGCGTCGCCGGGACAGGGGGCTACGAGCAGTACTTC. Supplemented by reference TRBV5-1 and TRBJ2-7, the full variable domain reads KAGVTQTPRYLIKTRGQQVTLSCSPISGHRSVSWYQQTPGQGLQFLFEYFSETQRNKGNFPGRFSGRQFSNSRSEMNVSTLELGDSALYLCASSVAGTGGYEQYFGPGTRLTVT.

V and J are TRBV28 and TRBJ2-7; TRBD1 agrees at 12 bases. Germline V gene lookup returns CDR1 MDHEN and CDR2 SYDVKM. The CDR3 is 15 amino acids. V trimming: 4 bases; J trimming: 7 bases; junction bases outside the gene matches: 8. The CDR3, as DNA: TGTGCCAGCAGTTCCCCGGGACAGGGGGCTCGGGAGCAGTACTTC. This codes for CASSSPGQGAREQYF.

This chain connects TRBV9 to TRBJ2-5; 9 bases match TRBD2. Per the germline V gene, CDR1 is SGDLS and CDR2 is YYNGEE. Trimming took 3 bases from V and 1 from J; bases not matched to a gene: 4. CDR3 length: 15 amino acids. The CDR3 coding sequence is TGTGCCAGCAGCGCCGGGACTAGCACCCAAGAGACCCAGTACTTC. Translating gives CASSAGTSTQETQYF.

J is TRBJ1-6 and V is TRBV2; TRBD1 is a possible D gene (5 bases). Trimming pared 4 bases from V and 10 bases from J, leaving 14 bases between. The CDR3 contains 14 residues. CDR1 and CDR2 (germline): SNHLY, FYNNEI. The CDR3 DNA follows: TGTGCCAGCAGTGTTATGGGGCCAGGGTCACCCCTCCACTTT. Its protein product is CASSVMGPGSPLHF.